The 32 T cell receptor beta chains below were found in one sample sequenced in a study of OX40 agonist ivuxolimab in advanced cancers. The protocol was immunoSEQ multiplex PCR, while the TCRdb copy is restricted to in-frame clones and leaves out a portion. The sample yields 70,000 to 80,000 clones, about 85% seen once. The starting material was CD4+ or CD8+ T cells sorted from blood, obtained in a trial of the OX40 agonist ivuxolimab. These receptors all stem from an adult with an advanced solid tumor such as melanoma, head and neck, liver or kidney cancer.

Regarding this clone: Within the sample, other DNA sequences also encode this same CDR3. This chain joins TRBV27 and TRBJ1-1; tentatively, D is TRBD1 (5 bases). V gave up 5 bases and J gave up 6 bases, with 16 bases separating them. The germline V gene encodes CDR1 MNHEY and CDR2 SMNVEV (reference sequence). The CDR3 has 14 amino acids. Here the CDR3 reads CASSLEGPRAEAFF. CDR3 sequence (DNA): TGTGCCAGCAGTCTTGAGGGGCCAAGGGCTGAAGCTTTCTTT.

V and J are TRBV5-1 and TRBJ1-5; D gene uncertain. Germline V gene sequence: CDR1 SGHRS, CDR2 YFSETQ. The CDR3 runs to 15 residues. Trimming took off 0 bases at V and 3 bases at J, with 10 bases between the two ends. The CDR3 nucleotides are TGCGCCAGCAGCTTGGATTCCAGCGACAATCAGCCCCAGCATTTT. It specifies CASSLDSSDNQPQHF.

The chain uses TRBV18 and TRBJ2-3, with 8 bases fitting TRBD1. V lost 3 bases and J lost 7; bases outside the gene matches: 9. The CDR3 is 15 amino acids. Germline V gene data show CDR1 as KGHSH and CDR2 as LQKENI. This CDR3 reads CASSPATGGLHTQYF. As DNA, the CDR3 is TGTGCCAGCTCACCGGCCACAGGGGGTCTACATACGCAGTATTTT.

The genes are TRBV19 and TRBJ1-2, with D unclear. The CDR3 is 11 residues long. Germline lookup yields CDR1 LNHDA and CDR2 SQIVND (reference sequence). Trimming left V 5 bases short and J 4 bases short, with 5 bases between. The CDR3 loop is CASSESYGYTF. DNA of the CDR3: TGTGCCAGTAGTGAGAGCTATGGCTACACCTTC.

The chain is built from TRBV28 and TRBJ2-5, with TRBD1 matching over 7 bases. In germline, CDR1 is MDHEN, CDR2 SYDVKM. This CDR3 region has 14 residues. After removal of 5 bases from V and 5 bases from J, the junction contained 8 bases not matched to a gene. In DNA, the CDR3 is TGTGCCAGCAGTCCAGGACAGGCCCAGGAGACCCAGTACTTC. Translated: CASSPGQAQETQYF.

The rearrangement links TRBV6-4 to TRBJ1-1; D gene uncertain. Germline CDR1 reads MRHNA; CDR2 reads SNTAGT. Trimming shortened V by 9 bases and J by 1 base, and 12 bases separated the two germline ends. The CDR3 runs to 13 residues. CDR3 protein: CASGKEANTEAFF. The DNA for the CDR3 is TGTGCCAGTGGGAAGGAAGCGAACACTGAAGCTTTCTTT.

This clone was seen only once. The chain employs TRBV5-1 and TRBJ2-2; D call uncertain. The germline CDR1 and CDR2 sequences are SGHRS and YFSETQ. V lost 0 bases, J lost 7 bases, and 7 bases lay in between. This CDR3 region has 13 residues. The CDR3 DNA reads as TGCGCCAGCAGCTTGGGTGGTAGCGGGGAGCTGTTTTTT. Protein product: CASSLGGSGELFF. Drawing the rest from reference TRBV5-1 and TRBJ2-2, the complete variable domain is KAGVTQTPRYLIKTRGQQVTLSCSPISGHRSVSWYQQTPGQGLQFLFEYFSETQRNKGNFPGRFSGRQFSNSRSEMNVSTLELGDSALYLCASSLGGSGELFFGEGSRLTVL.

This sequence joins TRBV14 and TRBJ2-6; D perhaps matches TRBD2 (5 bases). CDR1 and CDR2 (germline): SGHDN, FVKESK. The CDR3 has 20 amino acids. V shed 4 bases and J shed 4 bases, with 26 bases lying between them. CDR3: CASSPRRAGRWDRGANVLTF. The CDR3 nucleotides read TGTGCCAGCAGCCCCAGGCGGGCAGGCCGTTGGGATCGCGGGGCCAACGTCCTGACTTTC. The full variable domain, in which reference TRBV14 and TRBJ2-6 provide the parts outside the CDR3, is EAGVTQFPSHSVIEKGQTVTLRCDPISGHDNLYWYRRVMGKEIKFLLHFVKESKQDESGMPNNRFLAERTGGTYSTLKVQPAELEDSGVYFCASSPRRAGRWDRGANVLTFGAGSRLTVL.

The chain employs TRBV5-1 and TRBJ2-1; 11 bases fit TRBD2. Trimming removed 0 bases from V and 1 base from J; junction bases left unmatched: 3. Per germline, CDR1 SGHRS and CDR2 YFSETQ. The CDR3 is 17 amino acids. The CDR3 DNA reads TGCGCCAGCAGCTTGGGTACTAGCGGGAGTTCCTACAATGAGCAGTTCTTC. This encodes CASSLGTSGSSYNEQFF.

The chain is built from TRBV4-2 and TRBJ1-2; 8 bases agree with TRBD1. Losses at the gene ends were 0 bases for V and 6 bases for J; bases not matched to a gene: 9. Germline values: CDR1 LGHNA, CDR2 YNFKEQ. The CDR3 spans 16 residues. The CDR3 DNA follows: TGTGCCAGCAGCCAAGACGGTACAGGGGGGATGGATGGCTACACCTTC. Its translation is CASSQDGTGGMDGYTF.

Written as DNA, the CDR3 is TGTGCCAGCAGCATGGCGGGGATACAAGAGACCCAGTACTTC. Amino acids: CASSMAGIQETQYF. This chain links TRBV5-4 with TRBJ2-5, with TRBD2 as a possible D gene (6 bases). V dropped 4 bases and J dropped 2 bases, with 12 bases sitting between them. CDR1 and CDR2 (germline): SGHNT, YYREEE (reference sequence). This CDR3 contains 14 residues.

The J gene is TRBJ1-6, the V gene TRBV6-1; D gene uncertain. This CDR3 has 13 amino acids. V shed 8 bases and J shed 6 bases, with 11 bases lying between them. CDR1 MNHNS and CDR2 SASEGT come from the germline V gene. Here the CDR3 DNA reads TGTGCCAGCTCCCGGTCATTTAATTCACCCCTCCACTTT. Encoded protein: CASSRSFNSPLHF.

The rearrangement links TRBV15 to TRBJ2-5; 7 positions match TRBD2. The germline V gene encodes CDR1 LNHNV and CDR2 YYDKDF (reference sequence). The CDR3 runs 13 residues. J lost 4 bases, V lost 3 bases, and 2 bases had no gene match. The CDR3 DNA sequence: TGTGCCACCAGCAGTATAGCGGGAGAGACCCAGTACTTC. It encodes CATSSIAGETQYF.

This clone was observed a few times. The CDR3 DNA follows: TGCGCCAGCTCCGAGGACTGGGACTACGAGCAGTACTTC. Residues: CASSEDWDYEQYF. The chain uses TRBV5-1 and TRBJ2-7, with D perhaps matching TRBD2 (5 bases). The CDR3 loop spans 13 amino acids. The V end was cut by 7 bases, the J end by 3 bases, with 14 bases between. The germline V gene encodes CDR1 SGHRS and CDR2 YFSETQ.

The chain carries TRBV11-1 and TRBJ2-7; D uncertain. Germline CDR1 SGHAT, CDR2 FQDESV (reference sequence). Trimming left V 5 bases short and J 1 base short, with 3 bases between. This CDR3 has 11 amino acids. This CDR3 is CASSKSYEQYF. DNA of the CDR3: TGTGCCAGCAGCAAATCCTACGAGCAGTACTTC.

CDR3 nucleotides: TGTGCCAGCAGTCCCGTATATGGGGGACAGGGCTCCTACAATGAGCAGTTCTTC. Its translation is CASSPVYGGQGSYNEQFF. The chain uses TRBV28 and TRBJ2-1; 9 bases line up with TRBD1. The CDR3 is 18 residues long. J was trimmed by 0 bases and V by 5 bases; bases with no gene match: 11. The germline V gene encodes CDR1 MDHEN and CDR2 SYDVKM.

The chain is built from TRBV5-1 and TRBJ1-5; the D is unclear. The CDR3 covers 15 residues. Trimming took 0 bases from V and 4 from J, leaving 11 bases between them. Germline CDR1 and CDR2: SGHRS and YFSETQ. The CDR3 loop is CASSLGTELNQPQHF. The CDR3 nucleotides are TGCGCCAGCAGCTTGGGGACGGAGTTAAATCAGCCCCAGCATTTT.

This clone was detected once. The chain has TRBV7-2 and TRBJ1-1, with D unresolved. V gave up 3 bases and J gave up 5 bases, with 10 bases separating them. The CDR3 runs 13 residues. CDR1 and CDR2 (germline): SGHTA, FQGNSA. The CDR3, as DNA: TGTGCCAGCAGCTTTAAGGGTTTGACTGAAGCTTTCTTT. As protein: CASSFKGLTEAFF.

This chain joins TRBV6-1 and TRBJ2-2, with TRBD1 identical over 8 bases. The CDR3 covers 16 residues. V lost 2 bases and J lost 7; bases outside the gene matches: 9. The germline CDR1 and CDR2 sequences are MNHNS and SASEGT. In nucleotides, the CDR3 is TGTGCCAGCAGTGAACAGGCAGGGGGCGCGAGCGGGGAGCTGTTTTTT. Its translation: CASSEQAGGASGELFF.

V is TRBV6-5 and J is TRBJ1-1; unclear D gene. V gave up 6 bases and J gave up 2 bases, with 4 bases separating them. The CDR3 has 11 amino acids. Looked up from germline, CDR1 is MNHEY and CDR2 is SVGAGI. The CDR3 bases are TGTGCCAGCAGAGTTAACACTGAAGCTTTCTTT. It translates to CASRVNTEAFF.

This clone was recorded only once. V gene TRBV5-1 combines with J gene TRBJ2-7; 9 positions agree with TRBD1. Per the germline V gene, CDR1 is SGHRS and CDR2 is YFSETQ. The CDR3 runs to 15 residues. The V segment lost 3 bases and the J segment 4 bases; nucleotides outside the gene matches: 8. This CDR3 is CASSSTGGRMYEQYF. CDR3 coding DNA: TGCGCCAGCAGCTCTACAGGGGGCCGTATGTACGAGCAGTACTTC.

This chain connects TRBV29-1 to TRBJ1-1; 7 bases line up with TRBD1. V lost 0 bases and J lost 7; bases outside the gene matches: 5. The CDR3 covers 13 residues. From germline, CDR1 is SQVTM and CDR2 ANQGSEA. The CDR3 region is CSVEEVRDSEAFF. As DNA, the CDR3 is TGCAGCGTTGAAGAAGTTAGGGACAGTGAAGCTTTCTTT.

The chain carries TRBV6-5 and TRBJ2-7, with D possibly being TRBD1 (6 bases). V was shortened by 0 bases and J by 2 bases, with 14 bases between the two germline ends. Germline CDR1 is MNHEY and CDR2 is SVGAGI. The CDR3 is 16 residues long. The CDR3 DNA sequence: TGTGCCAGCAGTTACTCTGCCGACGGGGACACCTACGAGCAGTACTTC. It yields the protein CASSYSADGDTYEQYF.

CDR3 nucleotide sequence: TGTGCCAGCAGTGAAGACCCGAGCAACTACGAGCAGTACTTC. It yields the protein CASSEDPSNYEQYF. This chain connects TRBV6-1 to TRBJ2-7; no firm D call. The V end lost 1 base, the J end lost 3 bases, and 10 bases lay between the germline ends. Germline-derived CDR1 and CDR2 are MNHNS and SASEGT. The length of the CDR3 is 14 residues.

This clone was recorded once. The genes are TRBV29-1 and TRBJ1-1; D is perhaps TRBD1 (6 bases). This CDR3 has 14 residues. Per germline, CDR1 SQVTM and CDR2 ANQGSEA. The V end was cut by 6 bases, the J end by 1 base, with 15 bases between. For the CDR3, the DNA is TGCAGCGTGTGTCGAGGGACACGGAACACTGAAGCTTTCTTT. It yields the protein CSVCRGTRNTEAFF.

The chain employs TRBV28 and TRBJ2-5; D remains ambiguous. Germline lookup yields CDR1 MDHEN and CDR2 SYDVKM. Trimming left V 7 bases short and J 1 base short, with 16 bases between. This CDR3 spans 15 amino acids. This chain's CDR3 is CASTLSIGPQETQYF. CDR3 coding DNA: TGTGCCAGCACCCTAAGTATTGGGCCCCAAGAGACCCAGTACTTC.

The chain uses TRBV28 and TRBJ2-2, with TRBD1 matching 7 bases. CDR1 is MDHEN and CDR2 is SYDVKM in the germline V gene. CDR3 length equals 14 residues. The V gene end was trimmed by 5 bases and the J gene end by 7 bases; junction bases not matched to a gene: 7. Written as DNA, the CDR3 is TGTGCCAGCAGTCTGACAGGGTTTGGCGGGGAGCTGTTTTTT. Encoded protein: CASSLTGFGGELFF.

The rearrangement links TRBV27 to TRBJ2-1; 7 nucleotides match TRBD2. CDR1 is MNHEY and CDR2 is SMNVEV in the germline V gene (reference sequence). The CDR3 contains 15 residues. Losses at the gene ends were 4 bases for V and 3 bases for J; bases not matched to a gene: 6. This chain's CDR3 is CASSSPSGNYNEQFF. CDR3 DNA: TGTGCCAGCAGTTCCCCCAGCGGGAACTACAATGAGCAGTTCTTC.

Details on this clone: Sequence at one end of the junction differs from germline and may be a read error. The chain joins TRBV10-3 to TRBJ1-1; D not resolved. The CDR3 sequence is 12 residues long. The germline V gene encodes CDR1 ENHRY and CDR2 SYGVKD. In DNA, the CDR3 is TGTGCCAGCAGTTACGGAGGCACTGAAGCTTTCTTT. This sequence encodes CASSYGGTEAFF.

This chain links TRBV18 with TRBJ2-3; TRBD2 is a possible D gene (6 bases). V gave up 6 bases and J gave up 2 bases, with 15 bases separating them. Germline-derived CDR1 and CDR2 are KGHSH and LQKENI. The CDR3 is 15 amino acids. The CDR3 DNA reads TGTGCCAGCTCCCCTAGGGACTCAAACACAGATACGCAGTATTTT. Translation: CASSPRDSNTDTQYF.

The chain has TRBV29-1 and TRBJ2-7; 7 bases align to TRBD1. CDR3 length: 15 amino acids. Per the germline V gene, CDR1 is SQVTM and CDR2 is ANQGSEA. Trimming cost V 1 base and J 3 bases; bases outside gene matches: 9. This CDR3 is CSVEVGRDSLYEQYF. CDR3 nucleotides: TGCAGCGTTGAAGTGGGAAGGGACAGCCTCTACGAGCAGTACTTC.

V gene TRBV6-1 combines with J gene TRBJ2-2; TRBD1 might be the D (6 bases). CDR3 length: 16 amino acids. Germline-derived CDR1 and CDR2 are MNHNS and SASEGT. The ends were cut back, 3 bases at V and 5 bases at J, with 16 bases in the middle. For the CDR3, the DNA is TGTGCCAGCAGTGATTCCAGGGCCCAGGGGACCGGGGAGCTGTTTTTT. Protein sequence: CASSDSRAQGTGELFF.